This TCR beta chain was captured by sequencing in a study of breast tumors, draining lymph nodes, adjacent tissues. Findings of the study overall: Compared with basal-like, luminal-like tumors shared significantly more repertoire with nontumor tissue. Data fit most tumor T cells coming from lymph node, expanding in tumor. Data only fit, rather than demonstrated, lymph node origin of most tumor T cells. Compared with lymph nodes, tumors were less diverse; compared with nontumor tissue, more.

Each CDR3 protein is one row after TCRdb ran MiXCR on the multiplex PCR reads. The sample contains about 20,000 distinct CDR3 sequences, about half of which appear only once. The CDR3 totals 14 residues. The V gene end was trimmed by 4 bases and the J gene end by 1 base; junction bases not matched to a gene: 2. Germline CDR1 is SGHRS and CDR2 is YFSETQ. This clonotype rates as medium-sized. As yet, its antigen is unknown. The rearrangement uses TRBV5-1 and TRBJ2-3; TRBD2 aligns across 8 bases. This sequence originates from a female donor with breast cancer. Some clones in this sample may be carry-over from other donors' samples. Sequencing input: breast tumor tissue. The CDR3 nucleotides are TGCGCCAGCAGCCGAGCGGGGGGCACAGATACGCAGTATTTT. Translating it yields CASSRAGGTDTQYF.